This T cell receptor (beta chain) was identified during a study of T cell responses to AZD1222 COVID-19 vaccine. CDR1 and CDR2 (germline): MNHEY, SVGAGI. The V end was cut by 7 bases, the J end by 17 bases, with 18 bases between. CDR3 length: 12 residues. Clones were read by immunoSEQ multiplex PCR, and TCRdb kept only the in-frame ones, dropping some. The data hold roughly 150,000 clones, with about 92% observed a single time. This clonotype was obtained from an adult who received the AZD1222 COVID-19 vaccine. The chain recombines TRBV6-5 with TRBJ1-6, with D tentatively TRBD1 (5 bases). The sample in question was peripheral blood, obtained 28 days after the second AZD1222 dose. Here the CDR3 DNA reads TGTGCCAGCAATCCGGGACCGGTGGTGTTCCACTTT. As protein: CASNPGPVVFHF.